The present entry profiles one TCR beta chain with its context. Its antigen remains unidentified. Unique molecular identifiers were used to barcode this TCRbeta library. TCRdb ran MiXCR on the PCR reads and lists one entry per CDR3 protein. The table has 440,000 or so distinct CDR3 sequences, about 45% seen once. These data are taken from a study of T-cell reconstitution after alpha-beta-depleted transplantation in children. The study's findings and limits: Reported findings indicate that, about two months after transplant, alpha-beta T cells came from several hundred expanded clones, which were derived from non-depleted graft cells. From surviving recipient T cells and thymic progenitors came the high day-60 TCRbeta diversity observed in some patients. Fresh T-cell production supplied most of the T-cell counts and diversity seen one year after transplant.

The V gene lost 5 bases and the J gene lost 0 bases, with 8 bases spanning the gap. The CDR3 loop spans 14 amino acids. Germline lookup yields CDR1 SGHTA and CDR2 FQGNSA. This receptor was obtained from a girl between 2 and 10 years old with aplastic anemia, due to receive a stem cell transplant. The V gene is TRBV7-2, the J gene TRBJ1-3; no clear D gene. The input for sequencing was PBMCs, taken before TCRalphabeta/CD19-depleted stem cell transplant. This CDR3 reads CASSMTSSGNTIYF. DNA of the CDR3: TGTGCCAGCAGCATGACAAGCTCTGGAAACACCATATATTTT.